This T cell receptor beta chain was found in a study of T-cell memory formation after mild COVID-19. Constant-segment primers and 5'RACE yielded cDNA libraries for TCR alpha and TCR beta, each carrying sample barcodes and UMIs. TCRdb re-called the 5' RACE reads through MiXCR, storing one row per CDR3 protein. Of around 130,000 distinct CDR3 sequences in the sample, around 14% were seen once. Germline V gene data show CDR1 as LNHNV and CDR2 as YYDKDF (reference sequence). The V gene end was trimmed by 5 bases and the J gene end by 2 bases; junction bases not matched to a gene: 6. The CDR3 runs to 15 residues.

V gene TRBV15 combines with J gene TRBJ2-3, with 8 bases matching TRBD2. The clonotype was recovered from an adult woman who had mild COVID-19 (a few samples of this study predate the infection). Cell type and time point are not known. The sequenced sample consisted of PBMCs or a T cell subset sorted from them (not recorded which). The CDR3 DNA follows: TGTGCCACCAGCCCCCGGGGGGGGGACACAGATACGCAGTATTTT. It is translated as CATSPRGGDTDTQYF.